This T cell receptor (beta chain) came from a study of cytomegalovirus exposure and HLA in healthy donors. In its sample, this clone was seen once. A multiplex PCR was run with 60 Vbeta primers and 13 Jbeta primers. TCRdb's copy holds only in-frame clones and misses some; the assay was immunoSEQ multiplex PCR. Here the sample spans around 190,000 clones, under 80% being singletons. The CDR3 is 16 residues long. Germline V CDR1 and CDR2: SGHVS, FNYEAQ. V usage is TRBV7-6 and J usage is TRBJ2-5; 8 bases align to TRBD2. Near its end, the DNA agrees better with TRBJ2-7, so the J call may be wrong. The TCR was taken from a man aged 25-45 years in good health and CMV-seropositive. The specimen sequenced was PBMCs. The CDR3 coding sequence is TGTGCCAGCAGCTTAGAAGGGGCGGGAGGTATCAACGAGCAGTACTTC. This sequence encodes CASSLEGAGGINEQYF.